The clone carrying this T cell receptor beta chain has ten or more counts. Antigen: not known. Stated time point: patch test 1, 2 weeks after DPC sensitization. Treatment defined: therapeutic diphenylcyclopropenone sensitization with weekly scalp DPC. This entry belongs to a study of human T cells and chemical hapten exposure. Study summary: 0.01% DPC was applied to the upper back in patch tests, which were read at 6 days. Small pooled library volume differences chiefly drove per-sample TCR yield variation. Study-wide points: TCRs at a frequency above 1 in 1000 stayed unchanged with DPC sensitization.

TCRdb called the RACE reads again in MiXCR, with one record for every CDR3 protein. The sample includes tens of thousands of distinct CDR3 sequences, roughly 12% seen only once; the top ten take roughly 3.6%. This CDR3 region has 14 residues. CDR1 and CDR2 from the germline V gene are SNHLY and FYNNEI. Trimming at V came to 2 bases and at J to 9 bases, leaving 9 bases not matched to a gene. The chain couples TRBV2 to TRBJ2-5, with 7 bases fitting TRBD2. The TCR comes from a woman in her sixties with alopecia areata. Some clones in this sample may be carry-over from other donors' samples. The specimen was whole blood, collected in connection with sensitization to the hapten diphenylcyclopropenone (DPC). CDR3 loop: CASSETAGRMAQYF. In DNA, the CDR3 is TGTGCCAGCAGTGAAACAGCGGGGAGAATGGCCCAGTACTTC.